The rows below give T cell receptor beta chains drawn from one sample of a study of T cells in Graves' hyperthyroidism and ophthalmopathy. TCRdb itself ran the multiplex PCR reads through MiXCR, one entry per CDR3 protein. This table has about 590,000 distinct CDR3 sequences, approximately 14% appearing once. Sequencing was done on a sample of blood. The receptors were sampled from a woman aged 25 to 39 with Graves' hyperthyroidism. Both conserved end residues are part of each CDR3. The D gene is left open where the match is weak. Clone size, where shown, is once, few, many, or a class for clones that have expanded.

>TRBD2|TRBJ2-5|few|TRBV7-3
CASSRVPRTSGSPGPGETQYF
TGTGCCAGCAGTCGAGTCCCACGGACTAGCGGGAGTCCCGGGCCGGGGGAGACCCAGTACTTC
>NA|TRBJ2-1|many|TRBV3-1
CASSQALAAEQFF
TGTGCCAGCAGCCAAGCTTTAGCGGCCGAGCAGTTCTTC
>NA|TRBJ2-4|many|TRBV2
CASRDRGLAKNIQYF
TGTGCCAGCAGGGACCGAGGACTAGCCAAAAACATTCAGTACTTC
>TRBD2|TRBJ2-1|many|TRBV12-3/TRBV12-4
CASSLPFRGSANEQFF
TGTGCCAGCAGTTTGCCCTTCCGCGGGAGTGCAAATGAGCAGTTCTTC
>TRBD1|TRBJ2-1|many|TRBV6-2/TRBV6-3
CASSQYRGLPYNEQFF
TGTGCCAGCAGCCAGTACAGGGGGCTTCCCTACAATGAGCAGTTCTTC
>NA|TRBJ2-3|few|TRBV20-1
CSASRTVPSDTQYF
TGCAGTGCTAGCCGGACAGTTCCTTCAGATACGCAGTATTTT
>TRBD2|TRBJ2-4|many|TRBV27
CASSEGGGVRAKNIQYF
TGTGCCAGCAGTGAAGGTGGGGGGGTCCGAGCCAAAAACATTCAGTACTTC
>NA|TRBJ2-4|NA|TRBV11-2
CASSLDTGLPPNIQYF
TGTGCCAGCAGCTTAGATACGGGGCTTCCCCCAAACATTCAGTACTTC
>NA|TRBJ2-7|many|TRBV3-1
CASSQTLTSYEQYF
TGTGCCAGCAGCCAAACTTTAACTTCCTACGAGCAGTACTTC
>NA|TRBJ2-3|many|TRBV28
CASSSGQYTDTQYF
TGTGCCAGCAGCTCCGGACAGTACACAGATACGCAGTATTTT
>NA|TRBJ1-4|NA|TRBV6-6
CASSYSAGVGEKLFF
TGTGCCAGCAGTTACTCGGCAGGGGTTGGAGAAAAACTGTTTTTT
>TRBD2|TRBJ2-7|few|TRBV6-2/TRBV6-3
CASTKAGAEQYF
TGTGCCAGCACTAAAGCGGGAGCCGAGCAGTACTTC
>NA|TRBJ1-1|many|TRBV10-3
CAISERVLNTEAFF
TGTGCCATCAGTGAACGGGTCCTGAACACTGAAGCTTTCTTT
>NA|TRBJ1-5|many|TRBV7-2
CASSLGAGISNQPQHF
TGTGCCAGCAGCTTAGGGGCAGGAATTAGCAATCAGCCCCAGCATTTT
>TRBD1|TRBJ1-5|few|TRBV2
CASSQGTGGPSGPQHF
TGTGCCAGCAGTCAAGGGACAGGGGGCCCCTCGGGGCCCCAGCATTTT
>NA|TRBJ2-1|many|TRBV5-1
CASREGHEPYNEQFF
TGCGCCAGCAGGGAGGGGCATGAACCTTACAATGAGCAGTTCTTC
>NA|TRBJ1-1|NA|TRBV6-5
CASSYPPPSGIEAFF
TGTGCCAGCAGTTACCCCCCCCCGAGCGGCATTGAAGCTTTCTTT
>TRBD1|TRBJ2-1|many|TRBV7-9
CASSLSGGRQFF
TGTGCCAGCAGCTTATCAGGGGGAAGGCAGTTCTTC
>NA|TRBJ1-2|NA|TRBV19
CASLSEFYGYAF
TGTGCCAGTTTATCTGAATTCTATGGCTACGCCTTC
>NA|TRBJ2-5|many|TRBV20-1
CSARDLGGSETQYF
TGCAGTGCTAGAGATCTCGGGGGTTCAGAGACCCAGTACTTC
>TRBD2|TRBJ2-6|many|TRBV4-2
CASSRETSGNTGANVLTF
TGTGCCAGCAGCCGAGAGACTAGCGGGAATACTGGGGCCAACGTCCTGACTTTC
>NA|TRBJ2-7|NA|TRBV18
CASSPPFGRGSYEQYF
TGTGCCAGCTCACCACCGTTCGGGAGAGGGTCCTACGAGCAGTACTTC
>NA|TRBJ2-2|NA|TRBV7-2
CASSPENRNTGELFF
TGTGCCAGCAGCCCCGAAAATAGGAACACCGGGGAGCTGTTTTTT
>NA|TRBJ2-2|many|TRBV28
CASSLPRNTGELFF
TGTGCCAGCAGTTTACCCCGCAACACCGGGGAGCTGTTTTTT
>TRBD1|TRBJ2-3|many|TRBV28
CASSTTGGPTDTQYF
TGTGCCAGCAGTACGACAGGGGGACCAACAGATACGCAGTATTTT
>NA|TRBJ1-2|many|TRBV7-9
CASSPYRDTTGYTF
TGTGCCAGCAGCCCATACCGGGACACCACCGGCTACACCTTC
>TRBD2|TRBJ2-1|few|TRBV20-1
CSAPGLAVIPSYNEQFF
TGCAGTGCCCCCGGACTAGCGGTAATCCCCTCCTACAATGAGCAGTTCTTC
>NA|TRBJ1-1|NA|TRBV5-5
CASSLLARNTEAFF
TGTGCCAGCAGCTTGTTGGCTCGGAACACTGAAGCTTTCTTT
>NA|TRBJ1-2|many|TRBV3-1
CASSQAMSSGGYTF
TGTGCCAGCAGCCAAGCCATGAGTTCGGGAGGCTACACCTTC
>NA|TRBJ1-1|few|TRBV9
CASSVGDAEAFF
TGTGCCAGCAGCGTAGGGGACGCCGAAGCTTTCTTT
>NA|TRBJ2-7|NA|TRBV7-2
CASSLGSTGGGLYEQYF
TGTGCCAGCAGCTTGGGGTCGACAGGAGGAGGGCTCTACGAGCAGTACTTC
>TRBD1|TRBJ2-7|NA|TRBV13
CASSEAGTGGNSYEQYF
TGTGCCAGCAGCGAGGCCGGGACAGGGGGAAACTCCTACGAGCAGTACTTC
>NA|TRBJ1-1|many|TRBV20-1
CSARNGRWNTEAFF
TGCAGTGCTAGAAACGGGAGGTGGAACACTGAAGCTTTCTTT
>NA|TRBJ2-7|many|TRBV6-1
CASTPPGVSEQYF
TGTGCCAGCACCCCCCCCGGGGTCAGCGAGCAGTACTTC
>NA|TRBJ1-2|many|TRBV7-8
CASSSTRANYGYTF
TGTGCCAGCAGCTCGACACGAGCTAACTATGGCTACACCTTC